Given below is one TCR beta chain in context. What it binds is not known. One entry per CDR3 protein, called by TCRdb with MiXCR from the 5' RACE reads. This repertoire shows tens of thousands of distinct CDR3 sequences, around 9.3% found once; its top ten account for roughly 4.7%. This specimen belongs to a study of early T cells in non-severe SARS-CoV-2 infection. Study-level results: VDJdb matching skewed toward anti-spike CD8 responses, missing private and CD4 specificities.

Trimming pared 7 bases from V and 5 bases from J, leaving 11 bases between. Germline V gene sequence: CDR1 KGHDR, CDR2 SFDVKD. The CDR3 spans 12 residues. The specimen was whole blood. This sequence originates from an adult who was a healthcare worker with PCR-confirmed SARS-CoV-2 infection or an uninfected control (not recorded which). V usage is TRBV24-1 and J usage is TRBJ2-7; D possibly corresponds to TRBD1 (7 bases). CDR3 sequence: CATSVRGDEQYF. The CDR3 DNA is TGTGCCACCAGCGTCAGGGGGGACGAGCAGTACTTC.